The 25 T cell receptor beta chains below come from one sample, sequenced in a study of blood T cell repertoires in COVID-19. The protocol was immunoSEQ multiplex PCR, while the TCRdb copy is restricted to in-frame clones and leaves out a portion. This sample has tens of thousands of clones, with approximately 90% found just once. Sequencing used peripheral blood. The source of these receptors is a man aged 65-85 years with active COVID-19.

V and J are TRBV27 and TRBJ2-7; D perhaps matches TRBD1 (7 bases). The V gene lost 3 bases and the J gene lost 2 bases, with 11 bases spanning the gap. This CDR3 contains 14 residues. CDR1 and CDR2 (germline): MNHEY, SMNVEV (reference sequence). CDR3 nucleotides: TGTGCCAGCAGTTTCGCAGGGGGGACCTACGAGCAGTACTTC. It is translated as CASSFAGGTYEQYF.

In nucleotides, the CDR3 is TGCGCCAGCAGCCAAGATGGGGGGAGGTTCACCGGGGAGCTGTTTTTT. It specifies CASSQDGGRFTGELFF. This chain links TRBV4-3 with TRBJ2-2; D possibly corresponds to TRBD2 (6 bases). CDR3 size: 16 residues. V lost 0 bases and J lost 4, with 12 bases in between. Germline V gene sequence: CDR1 LGHNA, CDR2 YSLEER.

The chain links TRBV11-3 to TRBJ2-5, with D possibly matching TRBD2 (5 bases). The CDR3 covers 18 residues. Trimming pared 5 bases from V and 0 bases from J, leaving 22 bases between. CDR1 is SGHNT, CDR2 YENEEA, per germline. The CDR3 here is CASSVRTPVSLDQETQYF. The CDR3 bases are TGTGCCAGCAGCGTTAGGACCCCCGTATCACTAGACCAAGAGACCCAGTACTTC. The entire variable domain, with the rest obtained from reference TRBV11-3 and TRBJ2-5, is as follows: EAGVVQSPRYKIIEKKQPVAFWCNPISGHNTLYWYLQNLGQGPELLIRYENEEAVDDSQLPKDRFSAERLKGVDSTLKIQPAELGDSAVYLCASSVRTPVSLDQETQYFGPGTRLLVL.

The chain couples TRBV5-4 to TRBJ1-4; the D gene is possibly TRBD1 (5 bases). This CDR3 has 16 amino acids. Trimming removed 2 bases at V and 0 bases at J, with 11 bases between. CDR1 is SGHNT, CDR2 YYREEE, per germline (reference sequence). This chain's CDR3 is CASSFGGVPTNEKLFF. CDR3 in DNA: TGTGCCAGCAGCTTTGGGGGGGTTCCAACTAATGAAAAACTGTTTTTT.

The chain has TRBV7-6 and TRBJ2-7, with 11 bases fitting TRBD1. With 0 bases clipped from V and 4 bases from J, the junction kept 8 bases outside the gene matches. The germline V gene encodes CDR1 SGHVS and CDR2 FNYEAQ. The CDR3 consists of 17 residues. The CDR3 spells CASSLAPDRGLAYEQYF. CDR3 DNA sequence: TGTGCCAGCAGCTTAGCCCCGGACAGGGGGCTAGCGTACGAGCAGTACTTC.

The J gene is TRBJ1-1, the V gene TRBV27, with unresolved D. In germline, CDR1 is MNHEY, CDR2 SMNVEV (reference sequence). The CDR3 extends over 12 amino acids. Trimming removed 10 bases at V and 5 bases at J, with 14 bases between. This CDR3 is CATQDPGTEAFF. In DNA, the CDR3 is TGTGCCACCCAGGACCCGGGGACTGAAGCTTTCTTT.

CDR3 sequence: CASSPRGDNEGGYTF. CDR3 sequence (DNA): TGTGCCAGCAGCCCGCGAGGGGACAACGAGGGCGGCTACACCTTC. V and J are TRBV7-8 and TRBJ1-2, with D possibly TRBD1 on 6 matching bases. Trimming took 5 bases from V and 8 from J, leaving 21 bases between them. This CDR3 spans 15 amino acids. CDR1 and CDR2 from the germline V gene are SGHVS and FQNEAQ.

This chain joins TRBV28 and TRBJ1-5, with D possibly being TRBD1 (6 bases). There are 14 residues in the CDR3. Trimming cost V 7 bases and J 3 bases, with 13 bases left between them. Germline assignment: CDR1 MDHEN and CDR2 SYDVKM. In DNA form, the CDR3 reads TGTGCCAGCACCCCCGGGGGGGCCAATCAGCCCCAGCATTTT. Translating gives CASTPGGANQPQHF.

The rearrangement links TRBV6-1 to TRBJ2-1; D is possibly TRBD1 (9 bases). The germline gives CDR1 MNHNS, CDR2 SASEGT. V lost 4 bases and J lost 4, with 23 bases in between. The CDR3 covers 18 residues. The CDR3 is CASSGPQGAGTRYNEQFF. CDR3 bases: TGTGCCAGCAGTGGCCCACAGGGGGCCGGGACTAGATACAATGAGCAGTTCTTC.

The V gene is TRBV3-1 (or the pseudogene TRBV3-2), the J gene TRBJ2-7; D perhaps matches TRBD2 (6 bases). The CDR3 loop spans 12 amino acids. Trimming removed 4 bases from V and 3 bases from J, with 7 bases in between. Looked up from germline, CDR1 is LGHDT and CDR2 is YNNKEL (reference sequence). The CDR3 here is CASSRRGYEQYF. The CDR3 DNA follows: TGTGCCAGCAGCCGGAGGGGCTACGAGCAGTACTTC.

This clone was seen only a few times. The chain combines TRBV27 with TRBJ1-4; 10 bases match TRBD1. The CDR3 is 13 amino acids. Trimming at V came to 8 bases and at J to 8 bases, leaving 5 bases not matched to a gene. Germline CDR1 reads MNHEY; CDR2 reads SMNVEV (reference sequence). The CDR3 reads CASGRDRGEKLFF. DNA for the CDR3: TGTGCCAGCGGCCGGGACAGGGGAGAAAAACTGTTTTTT.

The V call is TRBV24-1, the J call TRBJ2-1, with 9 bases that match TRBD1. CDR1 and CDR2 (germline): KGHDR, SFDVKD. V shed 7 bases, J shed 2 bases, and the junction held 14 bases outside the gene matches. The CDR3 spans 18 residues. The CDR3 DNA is TGTGCCACCAGCACACGAACCCCGGGACAGGGTGCCTACAATGAGCAGTTCTTC. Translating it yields CATSTRTPGQGAYNEQFF.

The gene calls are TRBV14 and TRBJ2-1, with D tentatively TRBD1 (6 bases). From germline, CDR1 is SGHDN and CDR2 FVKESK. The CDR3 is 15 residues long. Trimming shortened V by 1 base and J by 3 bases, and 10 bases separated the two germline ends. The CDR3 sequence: CASSQGYRDYNEQFF. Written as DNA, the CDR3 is TGTGCCAGCAGCCAAGGGTACAGGGACTACAATGAGCAGTTCTTC.

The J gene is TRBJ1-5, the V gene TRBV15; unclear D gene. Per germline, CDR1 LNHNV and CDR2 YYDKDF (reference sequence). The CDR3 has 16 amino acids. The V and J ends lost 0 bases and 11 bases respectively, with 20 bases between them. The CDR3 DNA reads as TGTGCCACCAGCAGAGATCGTGAGGGTTGGGCGGTGGCCCAGCATTTT. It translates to CATSRDREGWAVAQHF.

CDR3 sequence reads: CATGLNIQYF. The CDR3 coding sequence is TGTGCCACCGGTCTAAACATTCAGTACTTC. The rearrangement joins TRBV5-8 to TRBJ2-4; D unresolved. Between the trimmed V and J ends, which lost 9 bases and 6 bases, there was a span of 7 bases. The germline V gene encodes CDR1 SGHTS and CDR2 YDEGEE. The CDR3 totals 10 residues.

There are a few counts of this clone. CDR3 nucleotide sequence: TGTGCCAGCAGGCGACAGAACACTGAAGCTTTCTTT. It translates to CASRRQNTEAFF. The rearrangement joins TRBV7-2 to TRBJ1-1; the D is unclear. Germline V gene sequence: CDR1 SGHTA, CDR2 FQGNSA. Trimming left V 6 bases short and J 1 base short, with 6 bases between. The CDR3 extends over 12 amino acids.

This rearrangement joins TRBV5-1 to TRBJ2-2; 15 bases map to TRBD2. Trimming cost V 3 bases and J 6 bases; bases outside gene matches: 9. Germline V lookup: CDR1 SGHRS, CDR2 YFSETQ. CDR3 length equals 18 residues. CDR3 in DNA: TGCGCCAGCAGCTGGGCCCCAGGACTAGCGGGAGGGGCCGGGGAGCTGTTTTTT. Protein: CASSWAPGLAGGAGELFF.

CDR3 nucleotides: TGTGCCTGGAGTGTACGGCCGGGGGAGACCCAGTACTTC. It codes for CAWSVRPGETQYF. This sequence joins TRBV30 and TRBJ2-5; D possibly corresponds to TRBD2 (5 bases). The germline V and J ends were trimmed by 0 bases and 5 bases, with 10 bases remaining between them. The CDR3 covers 13 residues. Germline CDR1 GTSNPN, CDR2 SVGIG (reference sequence).

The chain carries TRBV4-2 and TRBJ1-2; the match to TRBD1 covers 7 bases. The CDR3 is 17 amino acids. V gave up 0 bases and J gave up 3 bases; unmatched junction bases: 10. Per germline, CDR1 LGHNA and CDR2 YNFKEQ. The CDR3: CASSQDFGNRGDYGYTF. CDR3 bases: TGTGCCAGCAGCCAAGATTTCGGCAACAGGGGTGACTATGGCTACACCTTC.

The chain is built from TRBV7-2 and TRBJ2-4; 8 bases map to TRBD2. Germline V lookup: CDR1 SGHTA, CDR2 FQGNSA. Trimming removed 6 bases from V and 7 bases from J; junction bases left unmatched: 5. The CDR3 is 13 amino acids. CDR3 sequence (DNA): TGTGCCAGCAGGTGGGCTAGCGGGAACATTCAGTACTTC. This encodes CASRWASGNIQYF.

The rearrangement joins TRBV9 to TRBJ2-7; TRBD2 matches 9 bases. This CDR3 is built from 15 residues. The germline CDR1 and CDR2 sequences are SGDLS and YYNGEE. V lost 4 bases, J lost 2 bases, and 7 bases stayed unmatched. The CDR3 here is CASSPPGGRAYEQYF. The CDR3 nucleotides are TGTGCCAGCAGCCCCCCCGGCGGGAGGGCCTACGAGCAGTACTTC.

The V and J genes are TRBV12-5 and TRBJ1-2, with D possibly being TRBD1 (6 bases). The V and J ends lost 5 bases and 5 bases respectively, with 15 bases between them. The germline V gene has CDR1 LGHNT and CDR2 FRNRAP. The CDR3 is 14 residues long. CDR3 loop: CASGADRGSYGYTF. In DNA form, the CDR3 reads TGTGCTAGTGGTGCGGACAGAGGGTCTTATGGCTACACCTTC.

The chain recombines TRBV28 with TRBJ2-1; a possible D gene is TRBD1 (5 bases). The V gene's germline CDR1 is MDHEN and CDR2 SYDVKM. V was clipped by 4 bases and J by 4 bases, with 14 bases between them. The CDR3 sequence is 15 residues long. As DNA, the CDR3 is TGTGCCAGCAGTTCAGACAGTCCGCTTTACAATGAGCAGTTCTTC. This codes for CASSSDSPLYNEQFF.

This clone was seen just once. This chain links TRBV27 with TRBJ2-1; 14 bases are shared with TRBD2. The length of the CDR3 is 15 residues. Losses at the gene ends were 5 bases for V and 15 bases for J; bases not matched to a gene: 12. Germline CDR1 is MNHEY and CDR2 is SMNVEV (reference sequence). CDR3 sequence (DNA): TGTGCCAGCAGTCTCCGGACTAGCGGGGGGTGGGGGCTGTTCTTC. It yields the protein CASSLRTSGGWGLFF.

Here the CDR3 DNA reads TGCAGCCCCGGCGGTGGCTACACCTTC. Its translation: CSPGGGYTF. The rearrangement joins TRBV20-1 to TRBJ1-2, with D unclear. Germline V gene data show CDR1 as DFQATT and CDR2 as SNEGSKA (reference sequence). The CDR3 runs to 9 residues.